This TCR beta chain was sequenced in a study of blood T cell repertoires in COVID-19. Assay: immunoSEQ multiplex PCR; the TCRdb copy retains only in-frame clones and omits some. This table holds tens of thousands of clones, roughly 80% found once. V lost 4 bases, J lost 5 bases, and 7 bases stayed unmatched. The CDR3 has 16 residues. CDR1 is SGHKS, CDR2 YYEKEE, per germline (reference sequence). The chain carries TRBV5-5 and TRBJ1-5; 12 nucleotides align to TRBD1. Sequencing used peripheral blood. The receptor was derived from a woman aged 55-70 years with acute or convalescent COVID-19. The CDR3 DNA follows: TGTGCCAGCAGCCAGGGGACAGGGGGCCGTTATCAGCCCCAGCATTTT. This gives the protein CASSQGTGGRYQPQHF. Together with reference TRBV5-5 and TRBJ1-5, the CDR3 gives the full variable domain: DAGVTQSPTHLIKTRGQQVTLRCSPISGHKSVSWYQQVLGQGPQFIFQYYEKEERGRGNFPDRFSARQFPNYSSELNVNALLLGDSALYLCASSQGTGGRYQPQHFGDGTRLSIL.